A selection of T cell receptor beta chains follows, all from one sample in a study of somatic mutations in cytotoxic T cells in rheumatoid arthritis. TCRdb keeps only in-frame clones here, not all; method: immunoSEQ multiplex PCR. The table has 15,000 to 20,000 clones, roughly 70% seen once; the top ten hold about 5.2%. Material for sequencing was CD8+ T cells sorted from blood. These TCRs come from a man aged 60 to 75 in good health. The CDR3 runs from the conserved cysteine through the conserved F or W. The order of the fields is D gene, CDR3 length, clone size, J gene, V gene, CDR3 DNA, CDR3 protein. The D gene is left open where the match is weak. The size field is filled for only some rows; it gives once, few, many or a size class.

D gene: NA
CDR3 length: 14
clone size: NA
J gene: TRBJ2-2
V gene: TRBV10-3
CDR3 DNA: TGTGCCATCAGTGAGCGGGGGTACACCGGGGAGCTGTTTTTT
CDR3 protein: CAISERGYTGELFF

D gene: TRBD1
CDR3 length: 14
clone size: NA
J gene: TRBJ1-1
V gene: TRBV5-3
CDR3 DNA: TGTGCCAGAAGCGGGCGGGACAGGGAAACTGAAGCTTTCTTT
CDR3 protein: CARSGRDRETEAFF

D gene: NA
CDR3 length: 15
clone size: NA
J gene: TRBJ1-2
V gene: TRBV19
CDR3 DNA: TGTGCCAGTAGTATAAGGGTCAGGGTCGACTATGGCTACACCTTC
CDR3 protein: CASSIRVRVDYGYTF

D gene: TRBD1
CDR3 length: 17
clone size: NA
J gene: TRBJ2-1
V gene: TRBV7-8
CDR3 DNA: TGTGCCAGCAGCCCGCGGGCAGGGGGCTATGGGTACAATGAGCAGTTCTTC
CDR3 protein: CASSPRAGGYGYNEQFF

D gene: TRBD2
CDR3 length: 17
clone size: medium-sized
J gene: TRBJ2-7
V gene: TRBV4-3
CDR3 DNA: TGCGCCAGCAGCCTCCAGGCAGCTAGCGGGAGGATGTACGAGCAGTACTTC
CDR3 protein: CASSLQAASGRMYEQYF

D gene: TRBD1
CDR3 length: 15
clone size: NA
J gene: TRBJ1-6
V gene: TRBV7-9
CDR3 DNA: TGTGCCAGCAGCTCGATGACAGGGGTAGGATCACCCCTCCACTTT
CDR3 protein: CASSSMTGVGSPLHF

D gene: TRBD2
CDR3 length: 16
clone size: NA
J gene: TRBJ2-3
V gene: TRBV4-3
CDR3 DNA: TGCGCCAGCAGCCATAAAACTAGCGGGAGAGGATCTACGCAGTATTTT
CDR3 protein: CASSHKTSGRGSTQYF

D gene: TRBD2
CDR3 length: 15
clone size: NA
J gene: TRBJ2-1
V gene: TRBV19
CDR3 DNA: TGTGCCAGTAGCCTCATGGGACTAGGAGACAATGAGCAGTTCTTC
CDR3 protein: CASSLMGLGDNEQFF

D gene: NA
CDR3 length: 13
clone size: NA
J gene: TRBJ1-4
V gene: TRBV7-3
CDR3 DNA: TGTGCCAGCAGCCCCAAAGGACACGATGAACTGTTTTTT
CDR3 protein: CASSPKGHDELFF

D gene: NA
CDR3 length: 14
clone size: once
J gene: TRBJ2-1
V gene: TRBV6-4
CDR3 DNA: TGTGCCAGCAGTGAAACCGCAGACTACAATGAGCAGTTCTTC
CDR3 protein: CASSETADYNEQFF

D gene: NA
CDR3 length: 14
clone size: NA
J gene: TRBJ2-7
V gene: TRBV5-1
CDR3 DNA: TGCGCCAGCAGCTTGCGACAGTTTACGTCCGAGCAGTACTTC
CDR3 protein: CASSLRQFTSEQYF

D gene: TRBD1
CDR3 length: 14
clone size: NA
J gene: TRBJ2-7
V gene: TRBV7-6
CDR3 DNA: TGTGCCAGCAGCTTACTGACAGGGCACTACGAGCAGTACTTC
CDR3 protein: CASSLLTGHYEQYF

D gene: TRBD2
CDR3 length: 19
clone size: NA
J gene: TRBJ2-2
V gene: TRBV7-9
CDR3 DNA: TGTGCCAGCAGCTTAGCGCGTCATAGCGGGGGCCGGAACACCGGGGAGCTGTTTTTT
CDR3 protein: CASSLARHSGGRNTGELFF

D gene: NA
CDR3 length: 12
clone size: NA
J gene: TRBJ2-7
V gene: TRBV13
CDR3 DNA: TGTGCCAGCAGCAGTAGGACAAACGAGCAGTACTTC
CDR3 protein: CASSSRTNEQYF

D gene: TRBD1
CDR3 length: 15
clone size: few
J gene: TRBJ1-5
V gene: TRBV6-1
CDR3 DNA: TGTGCCAGCGAGGTAGGACAGGGGGCCGAACAGCCCCAGCATTTT
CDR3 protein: CASEVGQGAEQPQHF

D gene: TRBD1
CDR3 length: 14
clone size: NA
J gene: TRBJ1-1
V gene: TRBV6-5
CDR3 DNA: TGTGCCAGCAGTGAACAGGGGGCCAACACTGAAGCTTTCTTT
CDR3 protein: CASSEQGANTEAFF

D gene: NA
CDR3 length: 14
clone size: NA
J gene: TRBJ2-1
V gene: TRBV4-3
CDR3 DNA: TGCGCCAGCAGGCCAAGCGCGGGACTGGATGAGCAGTTCTTC
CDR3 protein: CASRPSAGLDEQFF

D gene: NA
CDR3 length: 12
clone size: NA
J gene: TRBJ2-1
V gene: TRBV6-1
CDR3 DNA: TGTGCCAGCAGTGGCGGGTACAATGAGCAGTTCTTC
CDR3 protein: CASSGGYNEQFF

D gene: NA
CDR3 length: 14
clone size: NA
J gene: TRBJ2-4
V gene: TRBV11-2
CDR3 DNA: TGTGCCAGCAGCTTCGCCCCAGGCAAAAACATTCAGTACTTC
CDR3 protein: CASSFAPGKNIQYF

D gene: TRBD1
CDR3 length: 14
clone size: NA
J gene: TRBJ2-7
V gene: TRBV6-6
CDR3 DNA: TGTGCCAGCAGTTGGACAGGGAGCTCCTACGAGCAGTACTTC
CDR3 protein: CASSWTGSSYEQYF

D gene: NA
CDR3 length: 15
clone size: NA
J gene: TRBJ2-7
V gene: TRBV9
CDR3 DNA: TGTGCCAGCAGCGTAGGCTTACTAGGTGGTGGCGAGCAGTACTTC
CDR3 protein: CASSVGLLGGGEQYF

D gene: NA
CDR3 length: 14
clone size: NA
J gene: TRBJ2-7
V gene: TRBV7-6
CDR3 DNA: TGTGCCAGCAGCCCCGACTGGCTTGCCCACGAGCAGTACTTC
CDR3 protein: CASSPDWLAHEQYF

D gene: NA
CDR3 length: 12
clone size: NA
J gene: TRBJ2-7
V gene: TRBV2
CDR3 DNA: TGTGCCAGCAGTGGATGGGGCGACGAGCAGTACTTC
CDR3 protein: CASSGWGDEQYF

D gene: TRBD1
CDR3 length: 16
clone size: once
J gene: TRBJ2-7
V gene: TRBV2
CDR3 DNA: TGTGCCAGCAGTGAACTGGGAACAGGGGCTTTGTACGAGCAGTACTTC
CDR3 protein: CASSELGTGALYEQYF

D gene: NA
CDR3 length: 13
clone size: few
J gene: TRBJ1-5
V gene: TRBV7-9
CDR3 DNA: TGTGCCAGCAGTTCGGGGGGGGTCCAGCCCCAGCATTTT
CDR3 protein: CASSSGGVQPQHF

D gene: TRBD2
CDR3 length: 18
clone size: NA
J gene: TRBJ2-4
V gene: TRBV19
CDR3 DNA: TGTGCCAGTAGTCCGGGACTAGCGGGGCTGAGGGCCAAAAACATTCAGTACTTC
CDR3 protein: CASSPGLAGLRAKNIQYF

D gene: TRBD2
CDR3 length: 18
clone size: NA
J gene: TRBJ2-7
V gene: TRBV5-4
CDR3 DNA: TGTGCCAGCAGCTTGGTTCGGACTAGCGGGGGCAGCTCCTACGAGCAGTACTTC
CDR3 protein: CASSLVRTSGGSSYEQYF

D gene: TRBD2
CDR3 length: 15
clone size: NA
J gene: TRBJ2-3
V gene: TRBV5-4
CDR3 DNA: TGTGCCAGCAGCTTTGGTAGCGGGGCCACAGATACGCAGTATTTT
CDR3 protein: CASSFGSGATDTQYF

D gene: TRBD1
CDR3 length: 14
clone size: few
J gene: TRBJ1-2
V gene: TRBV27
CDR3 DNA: TGTGCCAGCAGAACCAGACAGGGAAACTATGGCTACACCTTC
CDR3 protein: CASRTRQGNYGYTF

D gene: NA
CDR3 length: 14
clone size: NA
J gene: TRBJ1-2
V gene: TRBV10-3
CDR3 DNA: TGTGCCATCAGTGATGGGGGGTGGGCACTTGGCTACACCTTC
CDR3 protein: CAISDGGWALGYTF

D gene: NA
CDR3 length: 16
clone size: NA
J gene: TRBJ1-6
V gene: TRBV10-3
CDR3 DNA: TGTGCCATCAGTGATCGCGCTAGCCTTTATAATTCACCCCTCCACTTT
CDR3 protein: CAISDRASLYNSPLHF

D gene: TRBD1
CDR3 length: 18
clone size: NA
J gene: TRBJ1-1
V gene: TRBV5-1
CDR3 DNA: TGCGCCAGCAGCTTGGCGATTTGGACAGGGGTGGATGACACTGAAGCTTTCTTT
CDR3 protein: CASSLAIWTGVDDTEAFF

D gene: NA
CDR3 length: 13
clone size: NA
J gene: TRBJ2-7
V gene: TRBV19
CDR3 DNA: TGTGCCAGTAGTATTCGAGGGACCTACGAGCAGTACTTC
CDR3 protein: CASSIRGTYEQYF

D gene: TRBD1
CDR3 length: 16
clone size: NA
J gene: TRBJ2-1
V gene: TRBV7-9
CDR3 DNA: TGTGCCAGCAGCCCCCTCAGCAGGGGGCCTTACAATGAGCAGTTCTTC
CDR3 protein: CASSPLSRGPYNEQFF

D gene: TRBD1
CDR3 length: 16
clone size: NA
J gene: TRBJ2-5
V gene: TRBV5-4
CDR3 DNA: TGTGCCAGCAGCCAGGGGGACAGGGGCGTTGGGGAGACCCAGTACTTC
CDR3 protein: CASSQGDRGVGETQYF

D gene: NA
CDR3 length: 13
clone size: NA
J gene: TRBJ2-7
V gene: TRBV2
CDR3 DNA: TGTGCCAGCAGTTACAGGGACTCCTACGAGCAGTACTTC
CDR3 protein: CASSYRDSYEQYF

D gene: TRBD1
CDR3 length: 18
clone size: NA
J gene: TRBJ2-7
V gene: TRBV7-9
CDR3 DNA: TGTGCCAGCAGCCCCCAGAGGGGACAGGGTACGAGCTCCTACGAGCAGTACTTC
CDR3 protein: CASSPQRGQGTSSYEQYF

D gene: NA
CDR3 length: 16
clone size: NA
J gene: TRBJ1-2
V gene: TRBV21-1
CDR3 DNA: TGTGCCAGCAGCAAAGAAGGGCCGACAGGGGCCTATGGCTACACCTTC
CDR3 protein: CASSKEGPTGAYGYTF

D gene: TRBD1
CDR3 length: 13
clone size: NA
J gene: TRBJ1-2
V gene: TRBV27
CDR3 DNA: TGTGCCAGCAGTCGAACAGGGGATCGCGGCTACACCTTC
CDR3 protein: CASSRTGDRGYTF

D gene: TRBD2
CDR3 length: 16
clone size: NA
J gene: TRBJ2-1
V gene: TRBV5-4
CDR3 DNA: TGTGCCAGCAGCTTGGGATGGACTAGCGGACTCAATGAGCAGTTCTTC
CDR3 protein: CASSLGWTSGLNEQFF

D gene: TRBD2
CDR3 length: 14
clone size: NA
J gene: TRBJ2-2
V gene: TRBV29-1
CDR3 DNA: TGCAGCGTTCGGACTAGCGGGAGGACCGGGGAGCTGTTTTTT
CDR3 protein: CSVRTSGRTGELFF

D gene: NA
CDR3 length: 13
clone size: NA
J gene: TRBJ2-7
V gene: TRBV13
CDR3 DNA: TGTGCCAGCAGCTTAGTCTCCGGGGACGAGCAGTACTTC
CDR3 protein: CASSLVSGDEQYF